This T cell receptor beta chain was observed in a study of Graves' ophthalmopathy and Graves' hyperthyroidism. This CDR3 comprises 18 residues. V was pared by 3 bases and J by 0 bases, with 20 bases between. Per the germline V gene, CDR1 is LNHDA and CDR2 is SQIVND (reference sequence). In this sample, this clonotype turned up many times. Amplification of the TCR beta CDR3 regions used RNA transcripts (as template). The first-round RT-PCR employed HTBI primers together with the Qiagen OneStep RT-PCR kit. A multiplex PCR was then performed as the second round. MiXCR was run by TCRdb on the multiplex PCR reads, yielding one entry per CDR3 protein. The sample records under 400,000 distinct CDR3 sequences, roughly a sixth being singletons. Other autoimmune diseases, uncontrolled infections, pregnancy and lactation each led to patient exclusion.

The source is an adult man with Graves' ophthalmopathy. V usage is TRBV19 and J usage is TRBJ2-5; TRBD1 is a possible D gene (5 bases). Sequenced sample: peripheral blood. CDR3 residues: CASSMASDIDVYQETQYF. The CDR3 DNA reads as TGTGCCAGTAGTATGGCCTCGGACATAGACGTTTACCAAGAGACCCAGTACTTC.